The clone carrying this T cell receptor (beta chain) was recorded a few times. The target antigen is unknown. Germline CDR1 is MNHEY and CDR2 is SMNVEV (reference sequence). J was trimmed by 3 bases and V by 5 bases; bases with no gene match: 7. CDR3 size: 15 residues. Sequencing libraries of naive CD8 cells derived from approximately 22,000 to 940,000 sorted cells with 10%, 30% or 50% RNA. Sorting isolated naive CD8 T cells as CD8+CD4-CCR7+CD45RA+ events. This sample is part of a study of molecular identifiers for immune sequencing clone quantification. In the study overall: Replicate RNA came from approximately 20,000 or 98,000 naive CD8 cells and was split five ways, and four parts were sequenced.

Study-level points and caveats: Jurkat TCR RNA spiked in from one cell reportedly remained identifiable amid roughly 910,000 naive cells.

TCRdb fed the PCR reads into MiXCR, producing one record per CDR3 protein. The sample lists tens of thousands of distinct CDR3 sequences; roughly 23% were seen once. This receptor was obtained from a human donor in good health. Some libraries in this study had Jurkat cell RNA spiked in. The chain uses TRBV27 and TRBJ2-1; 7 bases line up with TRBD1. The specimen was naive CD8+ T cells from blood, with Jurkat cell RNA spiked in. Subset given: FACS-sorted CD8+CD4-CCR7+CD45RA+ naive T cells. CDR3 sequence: CASSQDRDYYNEQFF. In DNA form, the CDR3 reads TGTGCCAGCAGTCAAGACAGGGATTACTACAATGAGCAGTTCTTC.